This T cell receptor beta chain was captured by sequencing in a study of T cells in Graves' hyperthyroidism and ophthalmopathy. The TCR beta CDR3 regions underwent amplification using RNA transcripts as the source. Researchers ran a first-round RT-PCR on the TCR CDR3 using the HTBI primer set. TCRdb processed the multiplex PCR reads anew with MiXCR; each CDR3 protein has one entry. This sample has around 360,000 distinct CDR3 sequences, with roughly 15% found just once. This clonotype has a handful of counts. Its antigen is not known. In making diagnoses, clinical symptoms, serum thyroxine and TRAb, thyroid ultrasound and orbital computed tomography were all used. This sample holds PBMCs from approximately 10 ml fresh peripheral blood. The study, taken as a whole, reports: Ophthalmopathy was model-predicted a median around 6.1 months pre-onset.

The CDR3 is 17 amino acids. CDR1 and CDR2 (germline): SGHRS, YFSETQ. V was pared by 4 bases and J by 4 bases, with 22 bases between. The V and J genes are TRBV5-1 and TRBJ2-3; D is possibly TRBD2 (6 bases). The sequence was collected from an older woman with Graves' ophthalmopathy. Sequencing input: blood. The CDR3: CASSPRGRGRRSDTQYF. The CDR3 bases are TGCGCCAGCAGCCCGCGAGGTCGGGGGAGGCGGTCAGATACGCAGTATTTT. The full variable domain, its missing parts supplied by reference TRBV5-1 and TRBJ2-3, is KAGVTQTPRYLIKTRGQQVTLSCSPISGHRSVSWYQQTPGQGLQFLFEYFSETQRNKGNFPGRFSGRQFSNSRSEMNVSTLELGDSALYLCASSPRGRGRRSDTQYFGPGTRLTVL.